Shown below are 17 T cell receptor beta chains from a single sample sequenced in a study of patients and donors after allogeneic stem cell transplantation. Via MiXCR, TCRdb re-called the RT-PCR reads, giving one row per CDR3 protein. Of roughly 200,000 distinct CDR3 sequences listed, around 40% are singletons. Source material: blood, either unsorted or a sorted T cell fraction (not recorded which). Source of these receptors: a human donor who was either an allogeneic HSCT recipient or a stem cell or donor lymphocyte infusion donor (not recorded which). It is not recorded whose cells these are; they may come from a transplant donor.

The CDR3 DNA is TGTGCCACCCGTAGATTAAGATCGAACACTGAAGCTTTCTTT. Its translation: CATRRLRSNTEAFF. V usage is TRBV15 and J usage is TRBJ1-1; D ambiguous. Trimming pared 8 bases from V and 1 base from J, leaving 14 bases between. The CDR3 totals 14 residues. Germline V gene data show CDR1 as LNHNV and CDR2 as YYDKDF (reference sequence).

This clonotype was seen more than once but under ten times. The genes are TRBV3-1 and TRBJ1-2; tentative D call: TRBD1 (5 bases). Germline V gene data show CDR1 as LGHDT and CDR2 as YNNKEL (reference sequence). V was shortened by 4 bases and J by 8 bases, with 17 bases between the two germline ends. The CDR3 contains 14 residues. CDR3 sequence: CASSRGGEDQGYTF. The CDR3, as DNA: TGTGCCAGCAGCCGCGGAGGGGAGGATCAGGGCTACACCTTC.

J is TRBJ2-1 and V is TRBV24-1; TRBD2 is a possible D gene (5 bases). Germline CDR1 and CDR2: KGHDR and SFDVKD. The CDR3 runs 15 residues. Trimming cost V 2 bases and J 9 bases, with 16 bases left between them. The CDR3 is CATSDWALTGFEQFF. The CDR3 region has the DNA TGTGCCACCAGTGATTGGGCGCTCACGGGATTTGAGCAGTTCTTC.

This clonotype came up a few times. V and J are TRBV29-1 and TRBJ2-3; 8 bases are shared with TRBD1. The CDR3 runs 14 residues. Germline assignment: CDR1 SQVTM and CDR2 ANQGSEA. The V segment lost 4 bases and the J segment 2 bases; nucleotides outside the gene matches: 5. The CDR3 region has the DNA TGCAGCGTTGGGGAGCAGGGGGCCACAGATACGCAGTATTTT. Translated, it gives CSVGEQGATDTQYF.

In this sample, this clonotype turned up a few times. V gene TRBV2 combines with J gene TRBJ1-6; 7 bases fit TRBD1. Trimming removed 6 bases from V and 6 bases from J; junction bases left unmatched: 5. Germline V gene sequence: CDR1 SNHLY, CDR2 FYNNEI. The length of the CDR3 is 14 residues. CDR3 nucleotide sequence: TGTGCCAGCAGGGCCTCAGGGGGTAATTCACCCCTCCACTTT. It specifies CASRASGGNSPLHF.

The chain is built from TRBV20-1 and TRBJ1-2; 11 bases fit TRBD1. V trimming: 1 base; J trimming: 1 base; junction bases outside the gene matches: 5. Germline loops: CDR1 DFQATT, CDR2 SNEGSKA (reference sequence). This CDR3 contains 16 residues. CDR3 nucleotides: TGCAGTGCTAGAGGGGACAGGGGGAAAATTAACTATGGCTACACCTTC. It is translated as CSARGDRGKINYGYTF.

The chain is built from TRBV29-1 and TRBJ2-1, with 7 positions matching TRBD1. This CDR3 is 14 amino acids long. Germline V gene lookup returns CDR1 SQVTM and CDR2 ANQGSEA. V dropped 6 bases and J dropped 3; count of bases not matched to a gene: 8. CDR3 protein: CSVNTRGFYNEQFF. Written as DNA, the CDR3 is TGCAGCGTCAACACCAGGGGGTTCTACAATGAGCAGTTCTTC.

There are a few counts of this clonotype. This sequence joins TRBV28 and TRBJ1-2; TRBD1 matches at 12 bases. The junction had 7 bases not matched to a gene; V was cut back by 4 bases and J by 7 bases. Germline V gives CDR1 MDHEN, CDR2 SYDVKM. CDR3 length: 15 residues. The CDR3 bases are TGTGCCAGCAGTTCTCCGGGACAGGGGGCCGGTGGCTACACCTTC. Translation: CASSSPGQGAGGYTF.

V and J are TRBV3-1 and TRBJ2-7; 10 nucleotides align to TRBD1. Germline V CDR1 and CDR2: LGHDT, YNNKEL (reference sequence). The CDR3 covers 14 residues. V trimming: 5 bases; J trimming: 6 bases; junction bases outside the gene matches: 7. The DNA for the CDR3 is TGTGCCAGCAGCGGCCCCCGGGACAGGGGCGAGCAGTACTTC. Protein: CASSGPRDRGEQYF.

This rearrangement joins TRBV9 to TRBJ1-6, with TRBD1 matching 7 bases. This CDR3 has 15 residues. Trimming removed 4 bases from V and 7 bases from J; junction bases left unmatched: 8. In germline, CDR1 is SGDLS, CDR2 YYNGEE. The CDR3 spells CASSPRTGLNSPLHF. CDR3 DNA: TGTGCCAGCAGCCCCCGGACAGGTCTAAATTCACCCCTCCACTTT.

This clonotype has only a few counts. The V call is TRBV6-6, the J call TRBJ2-6, with D tentatively TRBD2 (6 bases). Trimming shortened V by 4 bases and J by 5 bases, and 12 bases separated the two germline ends. Germline V lookup: CDR1 MNHNY, CDR2 SVGAGI (reference sequence). The CDR3 is made up of 15 amino acids. The CDR3 coding sequence is TGTGCCAGCAGTTCGGCGGGAACGCGGGCCAACGTCCTGACTTTC. Protein product: CASSSAGTRANVLTF.

Here the CDR3 reads CASTPGRHLNTEAFF. CDR3 sequence (DNA): TGTGCCAGTACCCCCGGGAGGCACCTGAACACTGAAGCTTTCTTT. This chain joins TRBV19 and TRBJ1-1, with unresolved D. Trimming took off 7 bases at V and 0 bases at J, with 15 bases between the two ends. Germline values: CDR1 LNHDA, CDR2 SQIVND (reference sequence). CDR3 size: 15 residues.

The rearrangement links TRBV5-1 to TRBJ1-1, with D unresolved. The CDR3 runs 17 residues. Trimming stripped 0 bases from V and 1 base from J, with 16 bases between. Germline assignment: CDR1 SGHRS and CDR2 YFSETQ. CDR3 protein: CASSLARWPIPNTEAFF. CDR3 bases: TGCGCCAGCAGCTTGGCCCGATGGCCGATTCCGAACACTGAAGCTTTCTTT.

Here the CDR3 DNA reads TGTGCCAGCACCCGTTCGACCCTGTACTACGAGCAGTACTTC. It is translated as CASTRSTLYYEQYF. The V and J genes are TRBV21-1 and TRBJ2-7; TRBD1 is the table's D call, not checked against the DNA. TRBV21-1 is a recognized pseudogene. The CDR3 has 14 amino acids.

This clonotype was detected only a few times. This chain uses TRBV3-1 with TRBJ2-1, with a possible D match to TRBD1 (6 bases). The CDR3 is 15 amino acids. Germline-derived CDR1 and CDR2 are LGHDT and YNNKEL (reference sequence). The V end was cut by 1 base, the J end by 2 bases, with 9 bases between. The CDR3 sequence is CASSQGQGPYNEQFF. The CDR3 nucleotides read TGTGCCAGCAGCCAAGGTCAGGGGCCCTACAATGAGCAGTTCTTC.

This chain uses TRBV5-1 with TRBJ1-1, with D hard to call. Trimming removed 2 bases at V and 1 base at J, with 12 bases between. Germline CDR1 is SGHRS and CDR2 is YFSETQ. The CDR3 is made up of 15 amino acids. The CDR3 DNA follows: TGCGCCAGCAGCTTTACGAGTCGCTCGAACACTGAAGCTTTCTTT. Amino acid sequence: CASSFTSRSNTEAFF. The variable domain in full, with the rest retrieved from reference TRBV5-1 and TRBJ1-1, is KAGVTQTPRYLIKTRGQQVTLSCSPISGHRSVSWYQQTPGQGLQFLFEYFSETQRNKGNFPGRFSGRQFSNSRSEMNVSTLELGDSALYLCASSFTSRSNTEAFFGQGTRLTVV.

This chain uses TRBV5-1 with TRBJ1-2, with D hard to call. V gave up 3 bases and J gave up 6 bases, with 9 bases separating them. CDR3 size: 12 residues. Germline-derived CDR1 and CDR2 are SGHRS and YFSETQ. The CDR3, as DNA: TGCGCCAGCAGCTCGTTGCGGGATGGCTACACCTTC. This encodes CASSSLRDGYTF.